This TCR beta chain stems from a study of T cells expressing NK-cell markers. TCRdb reprocessed the 5' RACE reads and stores each CDR3 protein as one record, lacking DNA. The sample has 300,000 to 500,000 distinct CDR3 sequences. This TCR was sampled from a woman in her forties or fifties in good health. Sequenced material: blood T cells: a sorted CD56 or NKG2C T cell subset, CD4+ or CD8+ T cells, or bulk PBMC T cells (not recorded which).

The CDR3 is CASSIITAGELFF. This chain joins TRBV19 and TRBJ2-2. The CDR3 is made up of 13 amino acids. Germline-derived CDR1 and CDR2 are LNHDA and SQIVND (reference sequence).